This T cell receptor beta chain was sequenced in a study of blood T cell repertoires in COVID-19. Profiling relied on immunoSEQ multiplex PCR, and the TCRdb table lists in-frame clones only, not all of them. The table records about 190,000 clones, approximately 88% of them present only once. There are 14 residues in the CDR3. CDR1 is SGHRS and CDR2 is YFSETQ in the germline V gene. V lost 0 bases and J 2 bases, leaving 8 bases between the germline ends. The chain joins TRBV5-1 to TRBJ1-2, with D hard to call. Input material: peripheral blood. This TCR derives from a woman aged 30 to 39 with acute or convalescent COVID-19. The CDR3 nucleotides read TGCGCCAGCAGCTTGGTCGGGGAAAACTATGGCTACACCTTC. Translating gives CASSLVGENYGYTF.